The 17 T cell receptor beta chains presented below share a single source sample, sequenced in a study of human versus mouse CDR3 diversity and MHC coevolution. Clones were sequenced by immunoSEQ multiplex PCR, and TCRdb holds only the in-frame ones, with some missing. The table lists about 83,000 clones, around 90% of them singletons, with roughly 0.15% in the top ten. Input material: naive CD4+ T cells from blood. Specified subset: CD45RO-negative CD62L-positive naive CD4 T cells. The receptors were gathered from a person aged 30-69 years in good health.

CDR3 region: CASSIRQGVTEAFF. The CDR3 coding sequence is TGTGCCAGCAGCATAAGACAGGGCGTCACTGAAGCTTTCTTT. The chain couples TRBV5-6 to TRBJ1-1; 7 bases map to TRBD1. V was clipped by 4 bases and J by 4 bases; unmatched bases: 7. CDR3 length: 14 amino acids. Germline V gives CDR1 SGHDT, CDR2 YYEEEE.

The chain links TRBV30 to TRBJ2-5; TRBD2 aligns across 9 bases. With V trimmed by 2 bases and J by 4 bases, 2 bases remained unmatched. Germline V gene data show CDR1 as GTSNPN and CDR2 as SVGIG (reference sequence). CDR3 length equals 13 residues. The CDR3 bases are TGTGCCTGGAGTCCACTAGCGGGAGAGACCCAGTACTTC. Translating gives CAWSPLAGETQYF.

This clone was seen once. The chain recombines TRBV19 with TRBJ2-1, with a possible D match to TRBD1 (6 bases). Trimming removed 4 bases from V and 4 bases from J, with 17 bases in between. Germline V gene data show CDR1 as LNHDA and CDR2 as SQIVND (reference sequence). The CDR3 covers 16 residues. In DNA, the CDR3 is TGTGCCAGTAGTACGACAGGAAACCAACGTTACAATGAGCAGTTCTTC. Amino acid sequence: CASSTTGNQRYNEQFF.

Remarks on this clone: This sample includes further DNA sequences coding for the same CDR3. V usage is TRBV5-1 and J usage is TRBJ1-6; D is possibly TRBD1 (6 bases). The germline V gene encodes CDR1 SGHRS and CDR2 YFSETQ. There are 15 residues in the CDR3. Trimming removed 4 bases at V and 10 bases at J, with 18 bases between. As DNA, the CDR3 is TGCGCCAGCAGCCCAGGACAGTCTGTGGGCTCACCCCTCCACTTT. Its protein is CASSPGQSVGSPLHF. The full variable domain, in which reference TRBV5-1 and TRBJ1-6 provide the parts outside the CDR3, is KAGVTQTPRYLIKTRGQQVTLSCSPISGHRSVSWYQQTPGQGLQFLFEYFSETQRNKGNFPGRFSGRQFSNSRSEMNVSTLELGDSALYLCASSPGQSVGSPLHFGNGTRLTVT.

The CDR3 loop is CASSPDRDRDTQYF. CDR3 sequence (DNA): TGCGCCAGCAGCCCCGACAGGGACAGAGATACGCAGTATTTT. V gene TRBV5-1 combines with J gene TRBJ2-3; 7 bases are shared with TRBD1. From germline, CDR1 is SGHRS and CDR2 YFSETQ. V shed 4 bases and J 5 bases; nucleotides not matched to a gene: 7. The CDR3 sequence is 14 residues long. Supplemented by reference TRBV5-1 and TRBJ2-3, the full variable domain reads KAGVTQTPRYLIKTRGQQVTLSCSPISGHRSVSWYQQTPGQGLQFLFEYFSETQRNKGNFPGRFSGRQFSNSRSEMNVSTLELGDSALYLCASSPDRDRDTQYFGPGTRLTVL.

The gene calls are TRBV19 and TRBJ2-3; 7 bases agree with TRBD2. Per the germline V gene, CDR1 is LNHDA and CDR2 is SQIVND (reference sequence). The CDR3 has 16 amino acids. J lost 5 bases, V lost 7 bases, and 15 bases had no gene match. The CDR3 reads CASTDRGGGPGDTQYF. Written as DNA, the CDR3 is TGTGCCAGTACCGATCGTGGGGGAGGGCCGGGAGATACGCAGTATTTT.

The gene calls are TRBV18 and TRBJ1-5; D remains ambiguous. Germline V gene lookup returns CDR1 KGHSH and CDR2 LQKENI. The CDR3 is 14 residues long. The V end lost 2 bases, the J end lost 3 bases, and 8 bases lay between the germline ends. CDR3 region: CASSPGPYNQPQHF. Written as DNA, the CDR3 is TGTGCCAGCTCACCAGGGCCCTACAATCAGCCCCAGCATTTT.

The chain employs TRBV6-1 and TRBJ2-3, with a possible D match to TRBD1 (5 bases). Germline CDR1 reads MNHNS; CDR2 reads SASEGT. Trimming pared 2 bases from V and 3 bases from J, leaving 12 bases between. The CDR3 runs to 15 residues. The CDR3 loop is CASSESRQGTDTQYF. CDR3 bases: TGTGCCAGCAGTGAATCGCGGCAGGGAACAGATACGCAGTATTTT.

This chain uses TRBV19 with TRBJ2-3, with TRBD1 matching over 7 bases. Trimming at V came to 3 bases and at J to 2 bases, leaving 5 bases not matched to a gene. CDR1 is LNHDA and CDR2 is SQIVND in the germline V gene (reference sequence). This CDR3 has 15 amino acids. This chain's CDR3 is CASSMDRTYTDTQYF. As DNA, the CDR3 is TGTGCCAGTAGTATGGACAGGACTTACACAGATACGCAGTATTTT.

This clone was counted a few times. This rearrangement joins TRBV5-4 to TRBJ1-4; D gene ambiguous. CDR1 and CDR2 from the germline V gene are SGHNT and YYREEE (reference sequence). V dropped 4 bases and J dropped 8 bases, with 18 bases sitting between them. The CDR3 covers 15 residues. The CDR3 here is CASSKEYGPQEKLFF. CDR3 in DNA: TGTGCCAGCAGCAAAGAGTACGGCCCACAGGAAAAACTGTTTTTT.

The rearrangement uses TRBV4-1 and TRBJ1-2; the D is unclear. The CDR3 runs to 12 residues. The germline V gene has CDR1 MGHRA and CDR2 YSYEKL. V shed 3 bases and J shed 8 bases, with 10 bases lying between them. The CDR3 coding sequence is TGCGCCAGCAGCCAGGGTCCGAGGGGCTACACCTTC. Protein sequence: CASSQGPRGYTF.

This clone came up once. This sequence joins TRBV18 and TRBJ2-2; 7 nucleotides align to TRBD2. CDR1 KGHSH and CDR2 LQKENI come from the germline V gene. V lost 3 bases to trimming and J lost 4 bases; unmatched junction nucleotides: 5. The CDR3 totals 15 residues. CDR3 sequence: CASSPKTGGTGELFF. The CDR3 DNA sequence: TGTGCCAGCTCACCTAAAACGGGAGGCACCGGGGAGCTGTTTTTT.

V is TRBV18 and J is TRBJ1-2, with D maybe TRBD1 (5 bases). V was pared by 4 bases and J by 4 bases, with 7 bases between. CDR1 KGHSH and CDR2 LQKENI come from the germline V gene. The CDR3 consists of 12 residues. In nucleotides, the CDR3 is TGTGCCAGCTCACTAGACAGCTATGGCTACACCTTC. Translation gives CASSLDSYGYTF.

The CDR3 protein is CASSPGMGSSGNTIYF. CDR3 coding DNA: TGTGCCAGCTCACCGGGAATGGGGAGCTCTGGAAACACCATATATTTT. The gene calls are TRBV18 and TRBJ1-3; D remains unclear. CDR3 length: 16 amino acids. Germline CDR1 KGHSH, CDR2 LQKENI. Trimming took 3 bases from V and 0 from J, leaving 12 bases between them.

This chain joins TRBV7-7 and TRBJ2-5; 13 nucleotides line up with TRBD2. Per germline, CDR1 SSHAT and CDR2 FNYEAQ (reference sequence). V dropped 4 bases and J dropped 5; count of bases not matched to a gene: 7. The CDR3 has 16 amino acids. The CDR3 is CASSSGLAGLSETQYF. CDR3 nucleotides: TGTGCCAGCAGCTCGGGACTAGCGGGACTTTCGGAGACCCAGTACTTC. Complete variable domain (other parts from reference TRBV7-7 and TRBJ2-5): GAGVSQSPRYKVTKRGQDVTLRCDPISSHATLYWYQQALGQGPEFLTYFNYEAQPDKSGLPSDRFSAERPEGSISTLTIQRTEQRDSAMYRCASSSGLAGLSETQYFGPGTRLLVL.

The genes are TRBV5-1 and TRBJ2-3, with a weak D call TRBD1 (6 bases). The CDR3 sequence is 13 residues long. Trimming removed 5 bases at V and 3 bases at J, with 10 bases between. Germline lookup yields CDR1 SGHRS and CDR2 YFSETQ. The CDR3 region has the DNA TGCGCCAGCAGTCCAGGGGAAACAGATACGCAGTATTTT. Encoded protein: CASSPGETDTQYF. Full variable domain (outside the CDR3, taken from reference TRBV5-1 and TRBJ2-3): KAGVTQTPRYLIKTRGQQVTLSCSPISGHRSVSWYQQTPGQGLQFLFEYFSETQRNKGNFPGRFSGRQFSNSRSEMNVSTLELGDSALYLCASSPGETDTQYFGPGTRLTVL.

The gene calls are TRBV28 and TRBJ2-2; 8 bases fit TRBD1. The germline V gene has CDR1 MDHEN and CDR2 SYDVKM. This CDR3 has 13 residues. V lost 5 bases to trimming and J lost 6 bases; unmatched junction nucleotides: 2. The CDR3, as DNA: TGTGCCAGCAGTCCAGGGGGCCCCGGGGAGCTGTTTTTT. Amino acid sequence: CASSPGGPGELFF.